This entry describes one T cell receptor (beta chain). Its specificity is unknown. This record comes from a study of lymphopenia after photon versus proton radiotherapy. General study results and limits: Proton therapy kept repertoires fairly stable, unlike photons, which gained effector/memory cells. Post-nadir TCR diversity decline inversely tracked overall survival among those who died. Authors raise, but do not show, better survival with proton therapy. After lymphocyte nadir, photon-treated repertoires showed oligoclonal expansion, especially CD8+ Temra.

This CDR3 is 17 amino acids long. The V gene lost 0 bases and the J gene lost 6 bases, with 20 bases spanning the gap. Per the germline V gene, CDR1 is LGHNT and CDR2 is FRNRAP. Sequencing used immunoSEQ multiplex PCR; TCRdb keeps in-frame clones, though not all of them. This table holds fewer than 70,000 clones, over 80% found once. V gene TRBV12-5 combines with J gene TRBJ1-2; D call uncertain. The source of this sequence is a man aged 80 or over with esophageal cancer. Sequencing was performed on peripheral blood, taken from a patient treated with proton-based radiotherapy. The CDR3 nucleotides are TGTGCTAGTGGTTTGGTAACGGGGTCCACTTCAAGCGATGGCTACACCTTC. Protein product: CASGLVTGSTSSDGYTF.